This TCR beta chain appears in the sequencing data of a study of T cells after posttransplantation cyclophosphamide. A marrow graft followed busulfan-fludarabine conditioning, with cyclophosphamide on days +3 and +4. This CDR3 contains 15 residues. The germline gives CDR1 SGHRS, CDR2 YFSETQ. V was clipped by 0 bases and J by 5 bases; unmatched bases: 5. Data came from immunoSEQ multiplex PCR; TCRdb stores just in-frame clones and leaves some out. The repertoire consists of 30,000 to 45,000 clones, with approximately 78% occurring once and the leading ten covering around 8.1%. This chain connects TRBV5-1 to TRBJ2-5, with 9 bases identical to TRBD1. The sequence was obtained from a female patient in her 40s who received an allogeneic stem cell transplant from a related donor, was CMV-positive, and had no GVHD. Some T cells may be transferred from the graft donor. This specimen was CD4+ T cells sorted from blood, taken around 2,000 days after a stem cell transplant with posttransplant cyclophosphamide. The CDR3 DNA follows: TGCGCCAGCAGCTTGGGGGGACAGGGTAGGGAGACCCAGTACTTC. This sequence encodes CASSLGGQGRETQYF.